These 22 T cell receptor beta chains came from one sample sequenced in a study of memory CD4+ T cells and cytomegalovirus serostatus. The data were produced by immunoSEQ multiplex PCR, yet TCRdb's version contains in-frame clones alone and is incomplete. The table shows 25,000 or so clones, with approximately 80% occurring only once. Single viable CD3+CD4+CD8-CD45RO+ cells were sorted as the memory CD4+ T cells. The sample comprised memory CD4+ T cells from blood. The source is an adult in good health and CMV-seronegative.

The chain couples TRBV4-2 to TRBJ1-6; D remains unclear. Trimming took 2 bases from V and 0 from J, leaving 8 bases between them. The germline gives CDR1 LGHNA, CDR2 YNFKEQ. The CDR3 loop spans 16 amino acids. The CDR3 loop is CASSQTESSYNSPLHF. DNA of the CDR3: TGTGCCAGCAGCCAAACAGAGAGCTCCTATAATTCACCCCTCCACTTT.

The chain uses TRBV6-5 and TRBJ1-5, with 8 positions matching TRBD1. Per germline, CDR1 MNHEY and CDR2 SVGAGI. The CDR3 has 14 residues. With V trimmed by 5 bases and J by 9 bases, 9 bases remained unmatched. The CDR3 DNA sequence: TGTGCCAGCAGTACGACAGGGGCCCGGGCGCCCCAGCATTTT. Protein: CASSTTGARAPQHF.

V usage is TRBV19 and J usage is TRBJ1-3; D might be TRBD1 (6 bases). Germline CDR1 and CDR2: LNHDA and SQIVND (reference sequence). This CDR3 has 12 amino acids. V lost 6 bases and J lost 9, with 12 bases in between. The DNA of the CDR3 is TGTGCCAGTAGGGGGGCCTTATCCACCATATATTTT. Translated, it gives CASRGALSTIYF.

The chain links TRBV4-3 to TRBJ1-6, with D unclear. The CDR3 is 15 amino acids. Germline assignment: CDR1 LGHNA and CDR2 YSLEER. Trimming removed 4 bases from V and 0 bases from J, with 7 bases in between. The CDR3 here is CASSLSGSYNSPLHF. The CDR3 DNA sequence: TGCGCCAGCAGCCTGAGTGGCTCCTATAATTCACCCCTCCACTTT.

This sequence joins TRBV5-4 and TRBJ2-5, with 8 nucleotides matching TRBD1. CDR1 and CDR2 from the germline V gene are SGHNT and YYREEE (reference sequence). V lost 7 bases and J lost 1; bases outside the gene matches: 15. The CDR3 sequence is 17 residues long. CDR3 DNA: TGTGCCAGCTCCCGGCGCGCGATCGGGACAGGCCAAGAGACCCAGTACTTC. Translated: CASSRRAIGTGQETQYF. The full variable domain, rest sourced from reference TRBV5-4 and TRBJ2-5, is ETGVTQSPTHLIKTRGQQVTLRCSSQSGHNTVSWYQQALGQGPQFIFQYYREEENGRGNFPPRFSGLQFPNYSSELNVNALELDDSALYLCASSRRAIGTGQETQYFGPGTRLLVL.

The CDR3 sequence is CASSLGGSYNEQFF. The DNA of the CDR3 is TGCGCCAGCAGCTTGGGGGGCTCCTACAATGAGCAGTTCTTC. The chain carries TRBV5-1 and TRBJ2-1; no clear D. V was clipped by 0 bases and J by 0 bases, with 4 bases between them. The CDR3 has 14 residues. CDR1 and CDR2 (germline): SGHRS, YFSETQ.

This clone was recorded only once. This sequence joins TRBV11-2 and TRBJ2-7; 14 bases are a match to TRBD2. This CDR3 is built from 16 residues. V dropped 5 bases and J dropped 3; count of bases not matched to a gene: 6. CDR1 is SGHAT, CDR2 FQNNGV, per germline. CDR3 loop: CASSPGTSGSFYEQYF. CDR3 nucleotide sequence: TGTGCCAGCAGCCCGGGGACTAGCGGGAGTTTCTACGAGCAGTACTTC.

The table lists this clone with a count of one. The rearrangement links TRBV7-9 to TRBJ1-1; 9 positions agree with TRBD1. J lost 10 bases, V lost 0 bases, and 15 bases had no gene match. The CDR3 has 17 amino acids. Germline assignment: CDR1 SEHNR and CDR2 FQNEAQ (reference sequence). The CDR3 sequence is CASSLAPGTGNKVGAFF. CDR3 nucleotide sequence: TGTGCCAGCAGCTTAGCGCCCGGGACAGGGAATAAGGTCGGAGCTTTCTTT.

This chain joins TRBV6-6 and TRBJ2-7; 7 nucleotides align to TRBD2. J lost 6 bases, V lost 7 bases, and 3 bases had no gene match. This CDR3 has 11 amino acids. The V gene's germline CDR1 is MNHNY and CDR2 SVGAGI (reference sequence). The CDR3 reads CASNGGGEQYF. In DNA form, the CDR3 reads TGTGCCAGCAATGGGGGGGGCGAGCAGTACTTC.

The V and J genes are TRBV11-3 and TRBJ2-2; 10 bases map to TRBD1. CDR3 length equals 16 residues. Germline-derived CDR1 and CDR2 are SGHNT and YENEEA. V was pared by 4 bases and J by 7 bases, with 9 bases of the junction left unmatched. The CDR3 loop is CASSSPGQGYGGELFF. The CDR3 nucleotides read TGTGCCAGCAGCTCCCCGGGACAGGGGTACGGCGGGGAGCTGTTTTTT.

The CDR3 sequence is CAISPDRGLRLGNEQFF. The CDR3 DNA is TGTGCCATCAGCCCCGACAGGGGGCTTCGTTTGGGTAATGAGCAGTTCTTC. The gene calls are TRBV10-3 and TRBJ2-1; the match to TRBD1 covers 10 bases. Germline values: CDR1 ENHRY, CDR2 SYGVKD. After removal of 6 bases from V and 7 bases from J, the junction contained 15 bases not matched to a gene. This CDR3 has 17 amino acids.

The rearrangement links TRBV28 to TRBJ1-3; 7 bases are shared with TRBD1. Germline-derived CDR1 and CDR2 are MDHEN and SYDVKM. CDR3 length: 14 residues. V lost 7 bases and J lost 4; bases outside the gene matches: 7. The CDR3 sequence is CASTPGTAGNTIYF. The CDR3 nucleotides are TGTGCCAGCACCCCAGGGACAGCCGGAAACACCATATATTTT.

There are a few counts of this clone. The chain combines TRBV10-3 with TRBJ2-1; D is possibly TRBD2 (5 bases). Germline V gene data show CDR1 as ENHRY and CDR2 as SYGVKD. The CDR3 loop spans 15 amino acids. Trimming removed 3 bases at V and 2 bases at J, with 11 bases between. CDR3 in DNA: TGTGCCATCAGTGAAAGTGGGAGTGCCTACAATGAGCAGTTCTTC. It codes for CAISESGSAYNEQFF.

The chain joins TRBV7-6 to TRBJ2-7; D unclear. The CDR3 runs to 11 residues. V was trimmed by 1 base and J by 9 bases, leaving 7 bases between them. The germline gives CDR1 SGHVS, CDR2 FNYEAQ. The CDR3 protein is CASSLDGWQYF. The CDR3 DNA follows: TGTGCCAGCAGCTTAGATGGCTGGCAGTACTTC.

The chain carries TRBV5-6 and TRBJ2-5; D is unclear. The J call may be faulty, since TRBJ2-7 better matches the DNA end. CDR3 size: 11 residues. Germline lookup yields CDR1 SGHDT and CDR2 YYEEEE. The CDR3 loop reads CASSTAYEQYF. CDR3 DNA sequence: TGTGCCAGCAGCACCGCCTACGAGCAGTACTTC.

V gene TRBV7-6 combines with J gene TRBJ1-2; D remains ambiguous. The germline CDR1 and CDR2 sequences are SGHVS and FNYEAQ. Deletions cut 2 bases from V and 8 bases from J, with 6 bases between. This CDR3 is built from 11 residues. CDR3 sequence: CASSLISGYTF. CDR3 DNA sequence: TGTGCCAGCAGCTTAATTAGCGGCTACACCTTC.

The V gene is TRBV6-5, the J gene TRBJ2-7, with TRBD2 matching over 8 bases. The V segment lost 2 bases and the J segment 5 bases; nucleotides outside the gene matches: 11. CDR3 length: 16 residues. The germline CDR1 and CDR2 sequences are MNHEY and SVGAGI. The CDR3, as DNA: TGTGCCAGCAGTTACGATGGTGGAGCGGGAGTGGACGAGCAGTACTTC. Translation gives CASSYDGGAGVDEQYF.

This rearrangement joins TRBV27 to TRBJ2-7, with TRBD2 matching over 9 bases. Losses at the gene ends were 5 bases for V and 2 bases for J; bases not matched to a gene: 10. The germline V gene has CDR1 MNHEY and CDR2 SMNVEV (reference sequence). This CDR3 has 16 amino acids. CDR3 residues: CASSPPRAGGPYEQYF. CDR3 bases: TGTGCCAGCAGTCCCCCCAGAGCGGGAGGCCCCTACGAGCAGTACTTC.

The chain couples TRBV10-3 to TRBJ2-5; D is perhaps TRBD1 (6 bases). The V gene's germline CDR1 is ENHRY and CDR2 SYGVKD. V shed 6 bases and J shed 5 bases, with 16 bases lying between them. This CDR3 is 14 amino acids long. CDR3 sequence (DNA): TGTGCCATCAGCGCCACAGGGAAGGCGGAGACCCAGTACTTC. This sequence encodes CAISATGKAETQYF.

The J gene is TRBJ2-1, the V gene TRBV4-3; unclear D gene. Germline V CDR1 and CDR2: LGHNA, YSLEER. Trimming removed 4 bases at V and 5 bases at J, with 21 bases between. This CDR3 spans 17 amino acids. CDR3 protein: CASSPAYWTRFDNEQFF. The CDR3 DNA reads TGCGCCAGCAGCCCCGCCTACTGGACCCGCTTTGACAATGAGCAGTTCTTC.

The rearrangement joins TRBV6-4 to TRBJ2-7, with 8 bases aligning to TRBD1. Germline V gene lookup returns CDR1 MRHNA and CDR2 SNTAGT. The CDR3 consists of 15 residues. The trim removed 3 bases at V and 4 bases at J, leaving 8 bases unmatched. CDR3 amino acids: CASSEFGQGRYEQYF. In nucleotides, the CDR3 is TGTGCCAGCAGTGAATTCGGACAGGGTCGGTACGAGCAGTACTTC.

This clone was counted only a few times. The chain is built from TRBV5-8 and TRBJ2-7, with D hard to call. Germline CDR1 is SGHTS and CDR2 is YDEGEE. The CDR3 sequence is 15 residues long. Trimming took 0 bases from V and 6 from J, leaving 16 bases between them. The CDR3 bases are TGTGCCAGCAGCTTGGGTGACCCTCCCGGCGGCGAGCAGTACTTC. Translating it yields CASSLGDPPGGEQYF.